This TCR beta chain derives from a study of blood T cell repertoires in COVID-19. In the study overall: Sources were T cells, B-cell-depleted T cells, or PBMCs; the material itself was cDNA or gDNA.

Per the original methods: Counts of nucleated cells, estimated from reference gene primer amplification, were obtained. Libraries were prepared by immunoSEQ multiplex PCR; TCRdb keeps only in-frame clonotypes and omits some of them. V and J calls and clone size come straight from that table; D and trimming were deduced from the DNA. This sample has 200,000 to 300,000 clones, with approximately 86% found just once. Seattle-derived patients entered the study during active infection and were followed longitudinally. V lost 5 bases, J lost 0 bases, and 15 bases lay in between. The CDR3 is made up of 16 amino acids. Per germline, CDR1 MNHNY and CDR2 SVGAGI (reference sequence).

The sequenced sample was peripheral blood. The TCR comes from a woman aged 60-75 years with COVID-19, enrolled during active disease. The V gene is TRBV6-6, the J gene TRBJ2-3; D uncertain. CDR3 coding DNA: TGTGCCAGCAGTACGAGAGGAACCACTAGCACAGATACGCAGTATTTT. Protein product: CASSTRGTTSTDTQYF.